The 4 T cell receptor beta chains given below trace back to one sample, sequenced in a study of regulatory T cells in long-lasting Graves disease. The time point here: newly diagnosed GD, antithyroid drugs for less than 3 months. PBMC-derived RNA was used for the TCR library. Arm-PCR of CDR3 regions and iRepertoire HTBI primers were used to build TCR beta libraries. From the multiplex PCR reads, TCRdb called clonotypes with MiXCR, one entry per CDR3 protein. The data show about 430,000 distinct CDR3 sequences, 14% to 15% seen once. These data also featured in a second study, about T cells in Graves' hyperthyroidism and ophthalmopathy.

The sequenced sample was peripheral blood mononuclear cells (PBMCs), obtained at new diagnosis, from a patient treated with antithyroid drugs. Source of these receptors: a woman in her thirties or forties with Graves disease.

This sequence joins TRBV6-5 and TRBJ2-3; D possibly matches TRBD1 or TRBD2 (5 bases each). V was cut by 0 bases and J by 8 bases, with 15 bases left in between. The CDR3 has 15 amino acids. Germline V lookup: CDR1 MNHEY, CDR2 SVGAGI. CDR3 DNA sequence: TGTGCCAGCAGTTACTCGGCGAGAGGGCAGGGTACGCAGTATTTT. It is translated as CASSYSARGQGTQYF.

This clonotype was recorded many times. The CDR3 spells CASGGELADGGAQYF. The CDR3 DNA reads as TGTGCCTCCGGGGGGGAGCTAGCGGACGGTGGGGCCCAGTACTTC. The chain recombines TRBV12-3 or TRBV12-4 with TRBJ2-5, with 8 nucleotides matching TRBD2. The CDR3 runs 15 residues. Trimming took 11 bases from V and 9 from J; bases not matched to a gene: 20.

This clonotype was picked up a small number of times. The rearrangement uses TRBV7-3 and TRBJ2-7; D may correspond to TRBD1 or TRBD2 (6 bases each). Germline-derived CDR1 and CDR2 are SGHTA and FQGTGA. V lost 1 base, J lost 4 bases, and 14 bases lay in between. There are 15 residues in the CDR3. The CDR3 spells CASSLNGGRGYEQYF. DNA of the CDR3: TGTGCCAGCAGCTTAAATGGGGGGCGTGGGTACGAGCAGTACTTC. Variable domain in full (rest from reference TRBV7-3 and TRBJ2-7): GAGVSQTPSNKVTEKGKYVELRCDPISGHTALYWYRQSLGQGPEFLIYFQGTGAADDSGLPNDRFFAVRPEGSVSTLKIQRTERGDSAVYLCASSLNGGRGYEQYFGPGTRLTVT.

This clonotype came up many times. This rearrangement joins TRBV27 to TRBJ1-1; the D is unclear. The CDR3 spans 14 residues. V was trimmed by 2 bases and J by 3 bases, leaving 10 bases between them. CDR1 and CDR2 (germline): MNHEY, SMNVEV (reference sequence). The CDR3 coding sequence is TGTGCCAGCAGTTTACTTGGCCGGGACACTGAAGCTTTCTTT. It is translated as CASSLLGRDTEAFF.